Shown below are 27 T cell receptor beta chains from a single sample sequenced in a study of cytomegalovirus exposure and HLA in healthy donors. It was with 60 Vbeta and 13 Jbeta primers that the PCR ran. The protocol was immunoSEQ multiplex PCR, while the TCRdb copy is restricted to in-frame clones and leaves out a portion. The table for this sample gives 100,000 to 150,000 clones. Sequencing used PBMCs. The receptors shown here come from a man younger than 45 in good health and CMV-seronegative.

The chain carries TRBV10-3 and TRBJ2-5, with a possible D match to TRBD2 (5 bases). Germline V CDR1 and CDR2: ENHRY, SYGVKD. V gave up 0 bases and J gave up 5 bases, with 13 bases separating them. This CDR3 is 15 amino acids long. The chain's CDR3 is CAISESVTRGETQYF. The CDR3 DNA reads TGTGCCATCAGTGAGTCTGTTACTAGAGGGGAGACCCAGTACTTC.

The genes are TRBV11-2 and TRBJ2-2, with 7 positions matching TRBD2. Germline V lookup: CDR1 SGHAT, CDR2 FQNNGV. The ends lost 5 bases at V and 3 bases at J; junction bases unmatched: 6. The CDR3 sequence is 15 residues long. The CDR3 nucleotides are TGTGCCAGCAGCCCCTTGGGAGGGTACACCGGGGAGCTGTTTTTT. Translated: CASSPLGGYTGELFF.

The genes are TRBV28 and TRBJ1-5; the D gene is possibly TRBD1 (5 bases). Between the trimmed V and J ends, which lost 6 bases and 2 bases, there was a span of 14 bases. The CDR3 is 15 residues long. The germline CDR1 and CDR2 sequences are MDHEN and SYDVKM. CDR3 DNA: TGTGCCAGCAGAGTCCTGGGACTGGGCAATCAGCCCCAGCATTTT. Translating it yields CASRVLGLGNQPQHF.

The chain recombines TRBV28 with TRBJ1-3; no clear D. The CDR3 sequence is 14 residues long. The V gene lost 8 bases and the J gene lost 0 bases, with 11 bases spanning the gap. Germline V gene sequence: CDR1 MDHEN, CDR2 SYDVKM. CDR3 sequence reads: CASGREVSGNTIYF. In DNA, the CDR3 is TGTGCCAGCGGGAGGGAGGTCTCTGGAAACACCATATATTTT.

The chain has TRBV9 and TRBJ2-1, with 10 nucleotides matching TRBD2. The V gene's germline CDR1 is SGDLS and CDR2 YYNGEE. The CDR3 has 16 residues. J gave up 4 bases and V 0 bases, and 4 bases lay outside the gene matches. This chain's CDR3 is CASSVEGTSEYNEQFF. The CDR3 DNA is TGTGCCAGCAGCGTAGAGGGGACTAGCGAATACAATGAGCAGTTCTTC.

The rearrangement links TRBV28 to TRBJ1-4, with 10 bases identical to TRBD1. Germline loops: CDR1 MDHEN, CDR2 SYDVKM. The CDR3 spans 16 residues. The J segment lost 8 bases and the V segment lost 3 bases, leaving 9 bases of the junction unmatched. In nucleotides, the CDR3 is TGTGCCAGCAGTTTGGGGGGTGACAGGGGGCGAGAAAAACTGTTTTTT. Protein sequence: CASSLGGDRGREKLFF.

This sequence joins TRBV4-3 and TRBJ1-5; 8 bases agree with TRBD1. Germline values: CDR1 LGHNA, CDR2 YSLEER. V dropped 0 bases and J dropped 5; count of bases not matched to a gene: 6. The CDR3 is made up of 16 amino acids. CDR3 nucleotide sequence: TGCGCCAGCAGCCAAGATTACACAGGGGGAGATCAGCCCCAGCATTTT. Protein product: CASSQDYTGGDQPQHF.

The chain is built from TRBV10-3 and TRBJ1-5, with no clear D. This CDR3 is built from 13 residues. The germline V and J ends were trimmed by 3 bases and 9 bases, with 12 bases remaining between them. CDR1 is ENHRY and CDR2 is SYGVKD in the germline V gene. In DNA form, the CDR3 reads TGTGCCATCAGTGACCAGTTTCTCCCGCCCCAGCATTTT. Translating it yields CAISDQFLPPQHF.

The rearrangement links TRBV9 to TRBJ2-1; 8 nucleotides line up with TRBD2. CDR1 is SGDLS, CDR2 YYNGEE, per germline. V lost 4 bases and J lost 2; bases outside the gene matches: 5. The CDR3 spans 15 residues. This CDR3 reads CASSSAGVPYNEQFF. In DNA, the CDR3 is TGTGCCAGCAGCTCAGCGGGAGTGCCCTACAATGAGCAGTTCTTC.

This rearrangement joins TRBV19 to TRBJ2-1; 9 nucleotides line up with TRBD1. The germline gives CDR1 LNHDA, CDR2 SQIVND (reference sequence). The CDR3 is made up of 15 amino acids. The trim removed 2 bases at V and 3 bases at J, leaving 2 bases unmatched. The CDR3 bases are TGTGCCAGTAGTATATGGACAGGGGACTACAATGAGCAGTTCTTC. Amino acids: CASSIWTGDYNEQFF.

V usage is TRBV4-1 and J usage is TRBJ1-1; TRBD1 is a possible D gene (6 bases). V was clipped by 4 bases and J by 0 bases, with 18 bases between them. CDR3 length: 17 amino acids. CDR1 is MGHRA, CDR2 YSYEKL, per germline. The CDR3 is CASSRTLRTEMNTEAFF. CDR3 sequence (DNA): TGCGCCAGCAGCCGGACCCTTCGGACAGAAATGAACACTGAAGCTTTCTTT.

CDR3: CASSPGIHQPQHF. CDR3 in DNA: TGTGCCAGCAGTCCCGGTATTCATCAGCCCCAGCATTTT. The V call is TRBV6-1, the J call TRBJ1-5; D gene unclear. This CDR3 has 13 amino acids. The V gene's germline CDR1 is MNHNS and CDR2 SASEGT. Trimming cost V 5 bases and J 5 bases, with 10 bases left between them.

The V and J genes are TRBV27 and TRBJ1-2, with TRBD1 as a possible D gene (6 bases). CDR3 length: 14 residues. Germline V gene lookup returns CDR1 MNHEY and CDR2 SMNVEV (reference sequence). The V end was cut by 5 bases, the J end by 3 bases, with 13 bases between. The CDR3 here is CASSLVEGDYGYTF. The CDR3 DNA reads TGTGCCAGCAGTCTCGTTGAGGGGGACTATGGCTACACCTTC.

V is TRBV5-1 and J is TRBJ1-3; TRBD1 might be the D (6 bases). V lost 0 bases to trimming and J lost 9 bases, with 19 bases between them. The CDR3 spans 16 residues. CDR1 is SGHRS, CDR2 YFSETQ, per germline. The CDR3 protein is CASSLGIGKGQSTIYF. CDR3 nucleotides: TGCGCCAGCAGCTTGGGGATCGGTAAGGGACAAAGCACCATATATTTT.

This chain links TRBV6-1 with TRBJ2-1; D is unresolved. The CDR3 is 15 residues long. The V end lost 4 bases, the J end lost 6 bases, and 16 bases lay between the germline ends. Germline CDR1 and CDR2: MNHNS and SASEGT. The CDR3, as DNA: TGTGCCAGCAGTGTGATAGAATCTATGGTCAATGAGCAGTTCTTC. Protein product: CASSVIESMVNEQFF.

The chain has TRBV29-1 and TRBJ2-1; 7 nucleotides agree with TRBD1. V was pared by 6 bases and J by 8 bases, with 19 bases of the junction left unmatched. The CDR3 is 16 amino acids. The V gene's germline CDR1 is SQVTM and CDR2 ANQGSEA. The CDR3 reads CSVGFYETGITDEQFF. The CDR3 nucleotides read TGCAGCGTCGGGTTCTACGAGACAGGGATAACAGATGAGCAGTTCTTC.

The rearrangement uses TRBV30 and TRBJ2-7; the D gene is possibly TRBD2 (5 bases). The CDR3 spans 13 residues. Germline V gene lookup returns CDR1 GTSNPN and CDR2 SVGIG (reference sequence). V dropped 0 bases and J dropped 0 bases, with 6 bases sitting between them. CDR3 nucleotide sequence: TGTGCCTGGAGTGTTGGGAGCTCCTACGAGCAGTACTTC. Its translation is CAWSVGSSYEQYF.

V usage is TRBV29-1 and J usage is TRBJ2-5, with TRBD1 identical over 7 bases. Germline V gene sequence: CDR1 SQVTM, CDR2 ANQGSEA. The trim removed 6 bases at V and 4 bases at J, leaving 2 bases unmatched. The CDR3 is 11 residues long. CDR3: CSVQGLETQYF. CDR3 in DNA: TGCAGCGTACAGGGGTTAGAGACCCAGTACTTC.

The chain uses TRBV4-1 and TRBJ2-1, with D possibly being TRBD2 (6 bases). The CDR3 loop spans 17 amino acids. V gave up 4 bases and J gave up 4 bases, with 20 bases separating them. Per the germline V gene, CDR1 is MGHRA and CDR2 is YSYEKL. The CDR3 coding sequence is TGCGCCAGCAGCCCCCGTAGGCGGGAAGGGTTTTACAATGAGCAGTTCTTC. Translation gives CASSPRRREGFYNEQFF.

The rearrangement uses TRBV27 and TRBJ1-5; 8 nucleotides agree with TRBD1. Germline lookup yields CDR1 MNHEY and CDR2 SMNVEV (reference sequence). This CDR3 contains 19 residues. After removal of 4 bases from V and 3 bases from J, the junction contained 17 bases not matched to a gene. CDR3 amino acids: CASSSLTGDAGKDNQPQHF. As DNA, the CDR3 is TGTGCCAGCAGTTCCCTGACAGGGGACGCTGGGAAAGACAATCAGCCCCAGCATTTT.

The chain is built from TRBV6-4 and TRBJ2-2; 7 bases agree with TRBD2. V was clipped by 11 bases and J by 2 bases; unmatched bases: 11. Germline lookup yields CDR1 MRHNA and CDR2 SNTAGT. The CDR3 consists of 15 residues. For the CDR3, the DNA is TGTGCCGCTTATAGGACTAGTGATAACACCGGGGAGCTGTTTTTT. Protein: CAAYRTSDNTGELFF.

The chain's CDR3 is CASSFTGFKSGANVLTF. The CDR3 nucleotides are TGTGCCAGCAGTTTCACAGGGTTTAAATCTGGGGCCAACGTCCTGACTTTC. The chain links TRBV27 to TRBJ2-6, with D perhaps TRBD1 (6 bases). Trimming removed 3 bases from V and 1 base from J, with 13 bases in between. This CDR3 has 17 residues. CDR1 is MNHEY and CDR2 is SMNVEV in the germline V gene (reference sequence).

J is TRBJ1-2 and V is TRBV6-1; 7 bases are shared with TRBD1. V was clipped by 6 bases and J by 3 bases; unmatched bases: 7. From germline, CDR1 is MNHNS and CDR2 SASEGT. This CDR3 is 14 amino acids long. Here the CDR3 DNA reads TGTGCCAGCAGCGTTACAACAGGGGACTATGGCTACACCTTC. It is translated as CASSVTTGDYGYTF.

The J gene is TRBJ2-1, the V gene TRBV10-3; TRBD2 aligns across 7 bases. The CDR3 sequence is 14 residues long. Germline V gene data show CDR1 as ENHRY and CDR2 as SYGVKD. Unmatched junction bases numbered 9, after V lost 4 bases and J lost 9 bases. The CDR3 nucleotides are TGTGCCATCAGTGGGGCGGGAGCTAGTAGTGAGCAGTTCTTC. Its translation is CAISGAGASSEQFF.

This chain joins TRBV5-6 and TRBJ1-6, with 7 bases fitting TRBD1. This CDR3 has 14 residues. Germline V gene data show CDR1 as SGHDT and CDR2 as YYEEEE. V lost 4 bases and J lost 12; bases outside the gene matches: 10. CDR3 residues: CASSNRDSLGPLHF. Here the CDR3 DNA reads TGTGCCAGCAGCAACCGGGACAGCCTGGGACCCCTCCACTTT.

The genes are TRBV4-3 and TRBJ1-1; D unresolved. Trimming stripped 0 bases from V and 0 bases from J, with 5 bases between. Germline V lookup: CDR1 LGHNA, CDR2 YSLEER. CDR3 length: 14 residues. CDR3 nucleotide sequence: TGCGCCAGCAGCCAAGACAGAATGAACACTGAAGCTTTCTTT. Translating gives CASSQDRMNTEAFF.

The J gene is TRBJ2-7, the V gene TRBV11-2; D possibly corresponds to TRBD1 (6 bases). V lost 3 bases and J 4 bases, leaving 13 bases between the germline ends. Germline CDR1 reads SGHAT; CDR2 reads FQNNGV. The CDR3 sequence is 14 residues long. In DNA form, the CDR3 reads TGTGCCAGCAGCTTTACGGACAGAAGATACGAGCAGTACTTC. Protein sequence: CASSFTDRRYEQYF. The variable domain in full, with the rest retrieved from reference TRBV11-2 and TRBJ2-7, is EAGVAQSPRYKIIEKRQSVAFWCNPISGHATLYWYQQILGQGPKLLIQFQNNGVVDDSQLPKDRFSAERLKGVDSTLKIQPAKLEDSAVYLCASSFTDRRYEQYFGPGTRLTVT.